This TCR beta chain was obtained from a study of blood T cell repertoires in COVID-19. Trimming cost V 3 bases and J 4 bases; bases outside gene matches: 6. The CDR3 spans 15 residues. Per the germline V gene, CDR1 is SGHRS and CDR2 is YFSETQ. Cohort placement rested on clinical history that participants reported themselves. Symptom resolution, clearance, or two negative PCRs marked donors in Cohort 3 as recovered. Measured with immunoSEQ multiplex PCR; TCRdb has only the in-frame clones, and not every one. The profile shows fewer than 600,000 clones, roughly 90% of them singletons. This TCR derives from a woman in her thirties or forties who had recovered from COVID-19. The sample comprised PBMCs or T cells enriched from blood (not recorded which). The chain links TRBV5-1 to TRBJ2-7; 11 bases fit TRBD2. The CDR3 is CASSWETSGKYEQYF. The CDR3 bases are TGCGCCAGCAGCTGGGAGACTAGCGGGAAATACGAGCAGTACTTC.